These 10 T cell receptor beta chains originate from one sample sequenced in a study of response to subunit inactivated influenza vaccine. TCRdb itself ran the RT-PCR reads through MiXCR, one entry per CDR3 protein. The data contain 500,000 to 650,000 distinct CDR3 sequences, 6.5% to 8% of them seen just once; the ten biggest clones take up 10% to 15%. The input for sequencing was PBMCs from blood, taken less than 30 months after vaccination. These TCRs come from a man aged 50 to 69 who received an inactivated influenza vaccine.

This clonotype was seen repeatedly, ten times or more. The V gene is TRBV2, the J gene TRBJ1-2; D possibly corresponds to TRBD1 (5 bases). Germline V gene lookup returns CDR1 SNHLY and CDR2 FYNNEI. V was pared by 6 bases and J by 1 base, with 9 bases between. The CDR3 spans 13 residues. The CDR3 DNA reads TGTGCCAGCAGACAGGAGATTAACTATGGCTACACCTTC. It is translated as CASRQEINYGYTF.

The chain joins TRBV19 to TRBJ2-4; the D is unclear. Germline V gives CDR1 LNHDA, CDR2 SQIVND (reference sequence). V was shortened by 3 bases and J by 6 bases, with 6 bases between the two germline ends. This CDR3 has 12 residues. The CDR3 DNA sequence: TGTGCCAGTAGTATGGGTGGAAACATTCAGTACTTC. Its translation: CASSMGGNIQYF.

At least ten counts were recorded for this clonotype. The chain couples TRBV7-2 to TRBJ2-2; D gene unclear. The CDR3 covers 14 residues. V was cut by 3 bases and J by 5 bases, with 10 bases left in between. CDR1 SGHTA and CDR2 FQGNSA come from the germline V gene. CDR3 loop: CASSLGRATGELFF. The DNA for the CDR3 is TGTGCCAGCAGCTTGGGCAGAGCTACCGGGGAGCTGTTTTTT.

This chain connects TRBV27 to TRBJ1-4; D is unclear. The V end lost 2 bases, the J end lost 11 bases, and 21 bases lay between the germline ends. Germline CDR1 is MNHEY and CDR2 is SMNVEV (reference sequence). CDR3 length: 16 amino acids. This chain's CDR3 is CASSLQASGGRRKLFF. The CDR3 DNA reads as TGTGCCAGCAGTTTACAGGCGAGTGGAGGGCGCCGGAAACTGTTTTTT.

This clonotype was seen at least ten times. V and J are TRBV9 and TRBJ2-3; D might be TRBD1 or TRBD2, each matching 5 bases. The length of the CDR3 is 14 residues. V was clipped by 0 bases and J by 5 bases, with 10 bases between them. The germline gives CDR1 SGDLS, CDR2 YYNGEE. Here the CDR3 reads CASSVGGVEDTQYF. In DNA, the CDR3 is TGTGCCAGCAGCGTAGGAGGGGTAGAAGATACGCAGTATTTT.

The chain recombines TRBV9 with TRBJ2-7, with D perhaps assigned TRBD1 or TRBD2 (5 bases each). The CDR3 sequence is 14 residues long. Looked up from germline, CDR1 is SGDLS and CDR2 is YYNGEE. Between the trimmed V and J ends, which lost 0 bases and 5 bases, there was a span of 12 bases. The CDR3 protein is CASSVGVGVNEQYF. For the CDR3, the DNA is TGTGCCAGCAGCGTAGGGGTGGGGGTTAACGAGCAGTACTTC.

At least ten counts were recorded for this clonotype. The V gene is TRBV10-3, the J gene TRBJ2-7, with unresolved D. Trimming shortened V by 5 bases and J by 8 bases, and 10 bases separated the two germline ends. Germline assignment: CDR1 ENHRY and CDR2 SYGVKD. The CDR3 is made up of 11 amino acids. The CDR3 DNA follows: TGTGCCATCAGTCCAGGAGTCAAGCAGTACTTC. Amino acids: CAISPGVKQYF.

The rearrangement joins TRBV3-1 to TRBJ2-7, with D uncertain. The V and J ends lost 4 bases and 3 bases respectively, with 10 bases between them. The CDR3 length is 13 residues. Germline lookup yields CDR1 LGHDT and CDR2 YNNKEL (reference sequence). The CDR3 is CASSRPARYEQYF. CDR3 sequence (DNA): TGTGCCAGCAGCCGACCGGCCCGCTACGAGCAGTACTTC.

This clonotype was counted ten times or more. J is TRBJ2-2 and V is TRBV7-8; 7 nucleotides match TRBD2. CDR1 and CDR2 (germline): SGHVS, FQNEAQ. V gave up 4 bases and J gave up 2 bases; unmatched junction bases: 4. This CDR3 is 15 amino acids long. The CDR3 coding sequence is TGTGCCAGCAGCTCCGGGACTATCAACACCGGGGAGCTGTTTTTT. Residues: CASSSGTINTGELFF.

This clonotype has just a few counts. V usage is TRBV5-1 and J usage is TRBJ2-7; D gene ambiguous. Germline assignment: CDR1 SGHRS and CDR2 YFSETQ. CDR3 length: 15 amino acids. Trimming left V 0 bases short and J 0 bases short, with 10 bases between. CDR3 in amino acids: CASSLDILSSYEQYF. DNA for the CDR3: TGCGCCAGCAGCTTGGACATCCTTAGCTCCTACGAGCAGTACTTC.